This TCR beta chain came from a study of T cell responses to AZD1222 COVID-19 vaccine. General study results and limits: It was only after the peak T cell response that any repertoires were sampled. The study found Spike-specific TCR breadth and depth rose after two AZD1222 doses.

Trimming removed 5 bases from V and 1 base from J, with 14 bases in between. The CDR3 runs to 15 residues. Germline V lookup: CDR1 SNHLY, CDR2 FYNNEI. For this clone: What it recognizes is unknown.

Produced via immunoSEQ multiplex PCR; TCRdb's table is partial and in-frame only. The sample lists nearly 110,000 clones; roughly 88% were seen once. The chain combines TRBV2 with TRBJ2-5; a possible D gene is TRBD1 (5 bases). This TCR was sampled from an adult who received the AZD1222 COVID-19 vaccine. This sample comprised peripheral blood, obtained 28 days after the second AZD1222 dose. The DNA of the CDR3 is TGTGCCAGCAGTAAGGGAATAGGGGTCCAAGAGACCCAGTACTTC. Its protein product is CASSKGIGVQETQYF.